This T cell receptor beta chain was documented in a study of blood T cell repertoires in COVID-19. Authors' methods: Estimates of nucleated cell counts were drawn from the amplification of reference gene primers. Assay used: immunoSEQ multiplex PCR; TCRdb lists only in-frame clones, some missing. The V and J calls and clone size come from that table; D and trimming were worked out from the DNA. Among 230,000 or so clones listed, about nine tenths were seen once. CDR3 length: 15 amino acids. V gave up 1 base and J gave up 2 bases, with 11 bases separating them. Germline V gene lookup returns CDR1 MNHEY and CDR2 SMNVEV (reference sequence).

This clonotype was obtained from a woman in her 40s with acute COVID-19. The specimen sequenced was PBMCs or T cells enriched from blood (not recorded which). The rearrangement uses TRBV27 and TRBJ2-5; perhaps TRBD2 as D (6 bases). CDR3 DNA sequence: TGTGCCAGCAGTTTATGGGGTAGCGGTCAAGAGACCCAGTACTTC. This sequence encodes CASSLWGSGQETQYF.